Listed here are 17 T cell receptor beta chains from one sample, sequenced in a study of T-cell memory formation after mild COVID-19. Each CDR3 protein is one row after TCRdb ran MiXCR on the 5' RACE reads. Counted here are around 470,000 distinct CDR3 sequences, about 19% occurring once; the ten biggest clones make up roughly 8.4%. Sample: PBMCs or a T cell subset sorted from them (not recorded which). These receptors all stem from an adult woman who had mild COVID-19 (a few samples of this study predate the infection). Cell type and time point are not known.

The chain uses TRBV11-3 and TRBJ2-2; no clear D. Germline values: CDR1 SGHNT, CDR2 YENEEA. CDR3 length: 14 amino acids. V lost 5 bases and J lost 7, with 14 bases in between. The CDR3, as DNA: TGTGCCAGCAGCCCTGACTCCCCCGGCGGGGAGCTGTTTTTT. Residues: CASSPDSPGGELFF.

At least ten counts were recorded for this clonotype. This chain links TRBV2 with TRBJ2-7; the match to TRBD1 covers 8 bases. CDR3 length: 13 amino acids. CDR1 SNHLY and CDR2 FYNNEI come from the germline V gene. V gave up 6 bases and J gave up 4 bases; unmatched junction bases: 5. Here the CDR3 DNA reads TGTGCCAGCAGAGACAGGGGACTGTACGAGCAGTACTTC. Residues: CASRDRGLYEQYF.

This chain uses TRBV12-3 or TRBV12-4 with TRBJ2-1; the D gene is possibly TRBD2 (6 bases). Trimming pared 4 bases from V and 6 bases from J, leaving 16 bases between. The CDR3 spans 15 residues. CDR3 DNA: TGTGCCAGCAGTTCCCCGACCGTGGGGGGCAATGAGCAGTTCTTC. Protein sequence: CASSSPTVGGNEQFF.

This clonotype has only a few counts. The rearrangement uses TRBV10-3 and TRBJ1-1, with D unclear. V gave up 4 bases and J gave up 0 bases, with 6 bases separating them. Germline V gene sequence: CDR1 ENHRY, CDR2 SYGVKD. This CDR3 contains 13 residues. The DNA for the CDR3 is TGTGCCATCAGTGCTATTATGAACACTGAAGCTTTCTTT. This encodes CAISAIMNTEAFF.

The rearrangement joins TRBV5-6 to TRBJ2-7; 7 positions match TRBD2. The V segment lost 4 bases and the J segment 1 base; nucleotides outside the gene matches: 5. Germline V lookup: CDR1 SGHDT, CDR2 YYEEEE. The CDR3 consists of 14 residues. CDR3 amino acids: CASSPTSVSYEQYF. In DNA form, the CDR3 reads TGTGCCAGCAGCCCTACTAGCGTATCCTACGAGCAGTACTTC.

J is TRBJ1-2 and V is TRBV6-5; maybe TRBD1 (6 bases). Looked up from germline, CDR1 is MNHEY and CDR2 is SVGAGI. The V end was cut by 4 bases, the J end by 6 bases, with 9 bases between. The CDR3 consists of 12 residues. The CDR3 is CASSSQGHGYTF. CDR3 nucleotides: TGTGCCAGCAGTTCACAGGGCCATGGCTACACCTTC.

The chain joins TRBV4-1 to TRBJ2-7; D gene ambiguous. Germline V gives CDR1 MGHRA, CDR2 YSYEKL. Deletions cut 3 bases from V and 3 bases from J, with 9 bases between. The CDR3 spans 13 residues. For the CDR3, the DNA is TGCGCCAGCAGCCACGAGAACCGCTACGAGCAGTACTTC. It specifies CASSHENRYEQYF.

This clonotype was recorded a few times. The chain recombines TRBV5-5 with TRBJ2-2; D is perhaps TRBD1 or TRBD2 (5 bases each). The ends were cut back, 0 bases at V and 3 bases at J, with 9 bases in the middle. Germline loops: CDR1 SGHKS, CDR2 YYEKEE (reference sequence). CDR3 length equals 15 residues. The CDR3, as DNA: TGTGCCAGCAGCTTGGGACAGAGGGACACCGGGGAGCTGTTTTTT. Translating gives CASSLGQRDTGELFF.

The V and J genes are TRBV2 and TRBJ2-7, with 11 bases aligning to TRBD2. Trimming at V came to 0 bases and at J to 5 bases, leaving 3 bases not matched to a gene. The CDR3 runs to 15 residues. Germline V gene lookup returns CDR1 SNHLY and CDR2 FYNNEI. The CDR3 coding sequence is TGTGCCAGCAGTGAAGCGGCTAGCGGGAGGAACGAGCAGTACTTC. This translates into CASSEAASGRNEQYF. The whole variable domain, filled in from reference TRBV2 and TRBJ2-7, reads EPEVTQTPSHQVTQMGQEVILRCVPISNHLYFYWYRQILGQKVEFLVSFYNNEISEKSEIFDDQFSVERPDGSNFTLKIRSTKLEDSAMYFCASSEAASGRNEQYFGPGTRLTVT.

This clonotype was seen more than once but under ten times. This sequence joins TRBV7-3 and TRBJ2-1, with D possibly matching TRBD1 (6 bases). V dropped 4 bases and J dropped 10 bases, with 11 bases sitting between them. The CDR3 length is 12 residues. Per germline, CDR1 SGHTA and CDR2 FQGTGA. As DNA, the CDR3 is TGTGCCAGCAGCTCCAGGGGCGGCGAGCAGTTCTTC. It translates to CASSSRGGEQFF.

The table lists this clonotype with a few counts. The J gene is TRBJ1-1, the V gene TRBV4-1; D uncertain. Trimming cost V 0 bases and J 2 bases, with 16 bases left between them. The CDR3 is 17 residues long. The germline CDR1 and CDR2 sequences are MGHRA and YSYEKL. DNA of the CDR3: TGCGCCAGCAGCCAAGATTCTATCAGAGGGTTTAACACTGAAGCTTTCTTT. Amino acid sequence: CASSQDSIRGFNTEAFF.

This clonotype was detected only once. The genes are TRBV18 and TRBJ1-3; TRBD1 is a possible D gene (5 bases). Per germline, CDR1 KGHSH and CDR2 LQKENI. There are 17 residues in the CDR3. V was trimmed by 1 base and J by 0 bases, leaving 13 bases between them. CDR3 nucleotide sequence: TGTGCCAGCTCACCACTGCGGGCAGGGAGCTCTGGAAACACCATATATTTT. It is translated as CASSPLRAGSSGNTIYF. The full variable domain, its missing parts supplied by reference TRBV18 and TRBJ1-3, is NAGVMQNPRHLVRRRGQEARLRCSPMKGHSHVYWYRQLPEEGLKFMVYLQKENIIDESGMPKERFSAEFPKEGPSILRIQQVVRGDSAAYFCASSPLRAGSSGNTIYFGEGSWLTVV.

This clonotype turned up a few times. This chain connects TRBV7-3 to TRBJ2-4; possible D gene TRBD1, 7 bases. Germline V lookup: CDR1 SGHTA, CDR2 FQGTGA. The CDR3 loop spans 13 amino acids. The germline V and J ends were trimmed by 1 base and 12 bases, with 13 bases remaining between them. CDR3 sequence reads: CASSLRGQGGQYF. The CDR3 coding sequence is TGTGCCAGCAGCTTAAGAGGGCAGGGGGGTCAGTACTTC.

The chain recombines TRBV7-2 with TRBJ2-7, with 9 bases identical to TRBD1. This CDR3 region has 15 residues. V was clipped by 7 bases and J by 2 bases; unmatched bases: 9. CDR1 is SGHTA, CDR2 FQGNSA, per germline. In DNA, the CDR3 is TGTGCCAGCACATCACAGGGGGCGCTTCCCTACGAGCAGTACTTC. It is translated as CASTSQGALPYEQYF.

This clonotype showed up just a few times. V is TRBV6-2 or TRBV6-3 and J is TRBJ2-1; 7 nucleotides line up with TRBD1. With 5 bases clipped from V and 13 bases from J, the junction kept 11 bases outside the gene matches. Looked up from germline, CDR1 is MNHEY and CDR2 is SVGEGT. This CDR3 has 13 residues. CDR3 region: CASSTLNRGSQFF. The DNA for the CDR3 is TGTGCCAGCAGTACCCTAAACAGGGGCAGCCAGTTCTTC.

The CDR3 sequence: CASSLGLIVETQYF. The DNA for the CDR3 is TGTGCCAGCAGCCTTGGACTGATCGTGGAGACCCAGTACTTC. This rearrangement joins TRBV7-9 to TRBJ2-5, with D possibly TRBD2 on 5 matching bases. The V gene's germline CDR1 is SEHNR and CDR2 FQNEAQ (reference sequence). The CDR3 is 14 residues long. Trimming took 5 bases from V and 5 from J, leaving 15 bases between them.

This clonotype was observed a few times. This CDR3 reads CAISESKHRDRGSTTEAFF. The CDR3 nucleotides are TGTGCCATCAGTGAGTCGAAACACCGGGACAGGGGATCGACCACTGAAGCTTTCTTT. The rearrangement uses TRBV10-3 and TRBJ1-1; TRBD1 aligns across 10 bases. The V and J ends lost 0 bases and 4 bases, in that order; junction bases with no gene match: 14. Germline V gene data show CDR1 as ENHRY and CDR2 as SYGVKD. The CDR3 consists of 19 residues.